A single sample is the source of the 13 T cell receptor beta chains below, sequenced in a study of T cell changes during pregnancy in multiple sclerosis. Method: immunoSEQ multiplex PCR; TCRdb's copy keeps in-frame clones and lacks some. The sample gives roughly 39,000 clones, around nine tenths of which show up once; under 0.45% is in the top ten. Sequenced here: CD4+ T cells from peripheral blood mononuclear cells, sampled after pregnancy. Receptor source: a female donor in good health, enrolled as a control in a pregnancy study.

The gene calls are TRBV4-1 and TRBJ2-7; D uncertain. This CDR3 is built from 15 residues. Germline V lookup: CDR1 MGHRA, CDR2 YSYEKL. The V gene lost 1 base and the J gene lost 2 bases, with 12 bases spanning the gap. The DNA for the CDR3 is TGCGCCAGCAGCCAAGTTCCCCAGGTAACCTACGAGCAGTACTTC. Translating gives CASSQVPQVTYEQYF.

V usage is TRBV11-1 and J usage is TRBJ1-1; D possibly corresponds to TRBD1 (6 bases). Germline V gives CDR1 SGHAT, CDR2 FQDESV (reference sequence). This CDR3 spans 14 amino acids. The germline V and J ends were trimmed by 1 base and 1 base, with 7 bases remaining between them. CDR3 nucleotide sequence: TGTGCCAGCAGCTTAGAACAGGGGAACACTGAAGCTTTCTTT. It codes for CASSLEQGNTEAFF.

This chain joins TRBV19 and TRBJ2-1, with D uncertain. The CDR3 spans 13 residues. Germline V CDR1 and CDR2: LNHDA, SQIVND (reference sequence). V lost 5 bases, J lost 10 bases, and 15 bases lay in between. The CDR3 spells CASSPQAHLEQFF. The CDR3 DNA reads TGTGCCAGTAGTCCCCAGGCCCACCTAGAGCAGTTCTTC.

The chain couples TRBV19 to TRBJ2-2; D perhaps matches TRBD2 (5 bases). V was trimmed by 5 bases and J by 1 base, leaving 17 bases between them. Germline lookup yields CDR1 LNHDA and CDR2 SQIVND (reference sequence). The length of the CDR3 is 17 residues. The chain's CDR3 is CASSRLFGGLNTGELFF. The CDR3 DNA is TGTGCCAGTAGTCGTCTGTTTGGCGGGCTGAACACCGGGGAGCTGTTTTTT.

J is TRBJ1-4 and V is TRBV28; 11 bases are a match to TRBD1. Germline lookup yields CDR1 MDHEN and CDR2 SYDVKM. CDR3 length: 15 residues. The J segment lost 8 bases and the V segment lost 4 bases, leaving 6 bases of the junction unmatched. The DNA of the CDR3 is TGTGCCAGCAGTTCCTCCGGGACAGGGGGGGAAAAACTGTTTTTT. Amino acid sequence: CASSSSGTGGEKLFF.

In this sample, this clone turned up a few times. The genes are TRBV29-1 and TRBJ2-2; 11 nucleotides align to TRBD2. The CDR3 totals 14 residues. Trimming removed 1 base from V and 5 bases from J; junction bases left unmatched: 0. The germline V gene has CDR1 SQVTM and CDR2 ANQGSEA. The CDR3 DNA is TGCAGCGTTGAAGGACTAGCGGGGACCGGGGAGCTGTTTTTT. The encoded protein is CSVEGLAGTGELFF.

The chain has TRBV29-1 and TRBJ2-5; 8 bases match TRBD2. Germline CDR1 is SQVTM and CDR2 is ANQGSEA. This CDR3 has 13 residues. V lost 6 bases, J lost 4 bases, and 7 bases stayed unmatched. The CDR3 nucleotides read TGCAGCGTCTCCACTAGCGGTCGAGAGACCCAGTACTTC. Translation: CSVSTSGRETQYF.

J is TRBJ2-1 and V is TRBV29-1; TRBD1 is a possible D gene (7 bases). Trimming pared 8 bases from V and 3 bases from J, leaving 20 bases between. Germline values: CDR1 SQVTM, CDR2 ANQGSEA. This CDR3 has 15 amino acids. Here the CDR3 reads CSTDGGTDFYNEQFF. The CDR3 nucleotides are TGCAGCACCGATGGAGGGACAGATTTCTACAATGAGCAGTTCTTC.

The V and J genes are TRBV6-5 and TRBJ1-3, with 8 bases aligning to TRBD1. Looked up from germline, CDR1 is MNHEY and CDR2 is SVGAGI. The CDR3 is 15 residues long. The ends lost 6 bases at V and 0 bases at J; junction bases unmatched: 4. The CDR3 protein is CASRRQGSSGNTIYF. The CDR3 bases are TGTGCCAGCAGGCGACAGGGGAGCTCTGGAAACACCATATATTTT.

The chain is built from TRBV6-1 and TRBJ2-6, with a weak D call TRBD1 (5 bases). The CDR3 spans 14 residues. Trimming took 7 bases from V and 0 from J, leaving 7 bases between them. Germline values: CDR1 MNHNS, CDR2 SASEGT. The CDR3 is CASNTGSGANVLTF. CDR3 nucleotide sequence: TGTGCCAGCAACACAGGCTCTGGGGCCAACGTCCTGACTTTC.

This sequence joins TRBV11-2 and TRBJ1-3; 10 bases map to TRBD1. The V gene's germline CDR1 is SGHAT and CDR2 FQNNGV. The length of the CDR3 is 16 residues. V trimming: 5 bases; J trimming: 4 bases; junction bases outside the gene matches: 8. The CDR3 nucleotides read TGTGCCAGCAGCCCCAGCGACAGGGGGCACGGAAACACCATATATTTT. It translates to CASSPSDRGHGNTIYF.

Comments on this clone: Here the CDR3 omits its conserved ending phenylalanine or tryptophan, so a read error is the likely source. The chain is built from TRBV5-4 and TRBJ2-7, with a weak D call TRBD1 (6 bases). Germline CDR1 SGHNT, CDR2 YYREEE (reference sequence). Deletions cut 0 bases from V and 3 bases from J, with 10 bases between. This CDR3 is 14 amino acids long. CDR3 protein: CASSLGGQYYEQYS. The CDR3 DNA reads as TGTGCCAGCAGCTTGGGAGGACAGTACTACGAGCAGTACTCC.

The J gene is TRBJ2-5, the V gene TRBV11-3; 8 bases map to TRBD1. V lost 4 bases and J lost 4; bases outside the gene matches: 5. Germline lookup yields CDR1 SGHNT and CDR2 YENEEA. The CDR3 is 14 residues long. CDR3 nucleotides: TGTGCCAGCAGCTCGGGACAGGTGCGAGAGACCCAGTACTTC. Its translation: CASSSGQVRETQYF.